Listed here are 8 T cell receptor beta chains from one sample, sequenced in a study of blood T cell repertoires in COVID-19 (dated by TCRdb to 2018 to 2020). The library was prepared using the immunoSEQ multiplex PCR assay. The table was pulled from immuneACCESS by TCRdb, which kept in-frame rearrangements only. Such tables lose some clones; where checked, under half of the loss comes from unresolved V genes, and the rest has no known cause. The table for this sample lists over 70,000 clones; approximately 85% of them were counted only once. Over 9.5% of the sample rests with the top ten. The material sequenced was peripheral blood. These receptors were taken from a man aged 55 to 70 with COVID-19, enrolled during active disease.

The rearrangement links TRBV20-1 to TRBJ2-5, with TRBD2 identical over 11 bases. V lost 3 bases and J lost 0; bases outside the gene matches: 6. Germline V gene data show CDR1 as DFQATT and CDR2 as SNEGSKA (reference sequence). The CDR3 totals 16 residues. The CDR3 loop reads CSASRLAGPYQETQYF. CDR3 in DNA: TGCAGTGCTAGTAGACTAGCGGGGCCGTACCAAGAGACCCAGTACTTC.

The chain joins TRBV5-4 to TRBJ2-1; D possibly corresponds to TRBD1 (6 bases). V gave up 4 bases and J gave up 0 bases, with 14 bases separating them. Germline loops: CDR1 SGHNT, CDR2 YYREEE (reference sequence). CDR3 size: 16 residues. CDR3 protein: CASSPPGTLSYNEQFF. DNA of the CDR3: TGTGCCAGCAGCCCGCCCGGGACACTCTCCTACAATGAGCAGTTCTTC.

V gene TRBV6-6 combines with J gene TRBJ2-7; 11 bases agree with TRBD2. Germline lookup yields CDR1 MNHNY and CDR2 SVGAGI (reference sequence). CDR3 length: 16 amino acids. V gave up 7 bases and J gave up 5 bases; unmatched junction bases: 13. The CDR3 DNA sequence: TGTGCCAGCACCACGGCACTAGCGGGAGATACGGACGAGCAGTACTTC. As protein: CASTTALAGDTDEQYF.

This sequence joins TRBV5-4 and TRBJ2-7; 8 nucleotides align to TRBD2. CDR1 SGHNT and CDR2 YYREEE come from the germline V gene (reference sequence). The junction had 4 bases not matched to a gene; V was cut back by 4 bases and J by 1 base. This CDR3 has 14 amino acids. Here the CDR3 DNA reads TGTGCCAGCAGCATAGGACTAGCATCCTACGAGCAGTACTTC. This encodes CASSIGLASYEQYF.

The chain uses TRBV2 and TRBJ1-1, with 7 bases lining up with TRBD1. The CDR3 consists of 15 residues. The germline gives CDR1 SNHLY, CDR2 FYNNEI. Germline trimming cut 8 bases from V and 4 bases from J; bases unmatched to any gene: 13. CDR3 sequence: CASGRQTGSVTEAFF. The CDR3 DNA reads TGTGCCAGCGGGAGACAGACAGGGTCGGTCACTGAAGCTTTCTTT. The complete variable domain, with remaining parts taken from reference TRBV2 and TRBJ1-1, reads EPEVTQTPSHQVTQMGQEVILRCVPISNHLYFYWYRQILGQKVEFLVSFYNNEISEKSEIFDDQFSVERPDGSNFTLKIRSTKLEDSAMYFCASGRQTGSVTEAFFGQGTRLTVV.

This clone showed up just a few times. The chain couples TRBV5-1 to TRBJ2-2, with 9 bases identical to TRBD2. V lost 3 bases and J lost 1; bases outside the gene matches: 4. CDR1 and CDR2 (germline): SGHRS, YFSETQ. The CDR3 loop spans 16 amino acids. The CDR3 reads CASSSRLAENTGELFF. As DNA, the CDR3 is TGCGCCAGCAGCTCGAGACTAGCGGAGAACACCGGGGAGCTGTTTTTT. Full variable domain (remainder filled in from reference TRBV5-1 and TRBJ2-2): KAGVTQTPRYLIKTRGQQVTLSCSPISGHRSVSWYQQTPGQGLQFLFEYFSETQRNKGNFPGRFSGRQFSNSRSEMNVSTLELGDSALYLCASSSRLAENTGELFFGEGSRLTVL.

V usage is TRBV5-1 and J usage is TRBJ2-2, with no clear D. V was trimmed by 4 bases and J by 3 bases, leaving 7 bases between them. The germline CDR1 and CDR2 sequences are SGHRS and YFSETQ. The CDR3 covers 13 residues. CDR3 DNA: TGCGCCAGCAGCGACGCGGACACCGGGGAGCTGTTTTTT. Protein product: CASSDADTGELFF.

This sequence joins TRBV14 and TRBJ1-2; D gene ambiguous. Looked up from germline, CDR1 is SGHDN and CDR2 is FVKESK. V lost 1 base and J 3 bases, leaving 9 bases between the germline ends. This CDR3 region has 14 residues. Here the CDR3 reads CASSQVLSDYGYTF. In DNA form, the CDR3 reads TGTGCCAGCAGCCAAGTCCTTTCCGACTATGGCTACACCTTC.